The 22 T cell receptor beta chains below come from one sample, sequenced in a study of blood T cell repertoires in COVID-19. TCRdb's table, derived via immunoSEQ multiplex PCR, lists solely in-frame clones and lacks some. The data contain 200,000 or so clones, less than 90% of them singletons. Material for sequencing was peripheral blood. The origin of the receptors is an elderly woman with COVID-19, enrolled during active disease.

The chain carries TRBV7-9 and TRBJ2-3; TRBD2 matches at 12 bases. The CDR3 is 16 amino acids. Germline CDR1 reads SEHNR; CDR2 reads FQNEAQ (reference sequence). Unmatched junction bases numbered 8, after V lost 5 bases and J lost 5 bases. CDR3 in amino acids: CASSTYLAGGRDTQYF. CDR3 nucleotide sequence: TGTGCCAGCAGCACCTACCTAGCGGGGGGGCGAGATACGCAGTATTTT.

V gene TRBV18 combines with J gene TRBJ1-1, with D possibly matching TRBD1 (5 bases). The CDR3 covers 16 residues. From germline, CDR1 is KGHSH and CDR2 LQKENI. V was cut by 5 bases and J by 3 bases, with 19 bases left in between. The CDR3 loop reads CASSLERAGTYTEAFF. CDR3 coding DNA: TGTGCCAGCTCATTGGAACGGGCGGGGACTTACACTGAAGCTTTCTTT.

The table lists this clone with a count of one. This rearrangement joins TRBV28 to TRBJ1-2, with TRBD1 matching over 12 bases. Trimming cost V 5 bases and J 8 bases; bases outside gene matches: 9. The V gene's germline CDR1 is MDHEN and CDR2 SYDVKM. This CDR3 comprises 15 residues. The CDR3 reads CASSAGTGGAVGYTF. The CDR3 DNA is TGTGCCAGCAGTGCCGGGACAGGGGGCGCAGTGGGCTACACCTTC.

V usage is TRBV29-1 and J usage is TRBJ2-7, with unresolved D. Trimming removed 7 bases at V and 0 bases at J, with 7 bases between. CDR1 and CDR2 from the germline V gene are SQVTM and ANQGSEA. The length of the CDR3 is 11 residues. CDR3 amino acids: CSAARSYEQYF. In DNA form, the CDR3 reads TGCAGCGCGGCTCGCTCCTACGAGCAGTACTTC.

This clone has more than one count but fewer than ten. The chain is built from TRBV18 and TRBJ1-5; D might be TRBD1 (6 bases). The CDR3 has 14 amino acids. Trimming removed 4 bases at V and 0 bases at J, with 7 bases between. Germline CDR1 is KGHSH and CDR2 is LQKENI. The CDR3: CASSRQDSNQPQHF. The CDR3 DNA reads TGTGCCAGCTCACGACAGGATAGCAATCAGCCCCAGCATTTT. The full variable domain, with the rest looked up from reference TRBV18 and TRBJ1-5, is NAGVMQNPRHLVRRRGQEARLRCSPMKGHSHVYWYRQLPEEGLKFMVYLQKENIIDESGMPKERFSAEFPKEGPSILRIQQVVRGDSAAYFCASSRQDSNQPQHFGDGTRLSIL.

V gene TRBV3-1 (or the pseudogene TRBV3-2) combines with J gene TRBJ2-1, with 15 bases lining up with TRBD2. The V gene end was trimmed by 4 bases and the J gene end by 9 bases; junction bases not matched to a gene: 7. The CDR3 covers 16 residues. In germline, CDR1 is LGHDT, CDR2 YNNKEL (reference sequence). This CDR3 is CASSPRTSGGASEQFF. The DNA for the CDR3 is TGTGCCAGCAGCCCGAGGACTAGCGGGGGGGCGAGTGAGCAGTTCTTC.

The gene calls are TRBV5-4 and TRBJ1-6, with a possible D match to TRBD1 (6 bases). The CDR3 runs to 16 residues. Deletions cut 4 bases from V and 0 bases from J, with 11 bases between. Germline V gene sequence: CDR1 SGHNT, CDR2 YYREEE (reference sequence). In nucleotides, the CDR3 is TGTGCCAGCAGCCGGCAGGGGAACTCCTATAATTCACCCCTCCACTTT. Its translation: CASSRQGNSYNSPLHF.

This chain uses TRBV19 with TRBJ1-5, with 10 bases matching TRBD1. CDR3 length: 16 residues. Germline lookup yields CDR1 LNHDA and CDR2 SQIVND (reference sequence). After removal of 3 bases from V and 1 base from J, the junction contained 3 bases not matched to a gene. CDR3 in DNA: TGTGCCAGTAGTATCGCGACAGGGGGCAGCAATCAGCCCCAGCATTTT. Protein sequence: CASSIATGGSNQPQHF.

The chain couples TRBV5-8 to TRBJ2-1, with 8 bases fitting TRBD1. The V and J ends lost 4 bases and 4 bases, in that order; junction bases with no gene match: 13. The germline V gene has CDR1 SGHTS and CDR2 YDEGEE. The CDR3 runs to 17 residues. DNA for the CDR3: TGTGCCAGCAGCCTATCCTCCGGGACAGGCCTGTACAATGAGCAGTTCTTC. Residues: CASSLSSGTGLYNEQFF.

The chain combines TRBV10-3 with TRBJ2-7; TRBD2 matches 13 bases. This CDR3 spans 18 amino acids. Germline lookup yields CDR1 ENHRY and CDR2 SYGVKD. The V and J ends lost 2 bases and 3 bases, in that order; junction bases with no gene match: 10. The CDR3 loop is CAISERLAGGSFRYEQYF. CDR3 coding DNA: TGTGCCATCAGTGAGCGACTAGCGGGGGGCTCCTTCCGCTACGAGCAGTACTTC.

This clone was seen a few times. CDR3 DNA: TGCGCCAGCAGCTTACAGTTTCCTACGGGGGGCTATGGCTACACCTTC. This gives the protein CASSLQFPTGGYGYTF. The V call is TRBV5-1, the J call TRBJ1-2, with D tentatively TRBD1 (5 bases). V was shortened by 2 bases and J by 4 bases, with 18 bases between the two germline ends. Germline CDR1 is SGHRS and CDR2 is YFSETQ. This CDR3 spans 16 amino acids.

This clone came up many times. This rearrangement joins TRBV7-9 to TRBJ1-1; D remains ambiguous. The V gene's germline CDR1 is SEHNR and CDR2 FQNEAQ (reference sequence). This CDR3 is built from 14 residues. The germline V and J ends were trimmed by 1 base and 2 bases, with 8 bases remaining between them. CDR3 residues: CASSLEQLNTEAFF. In DNA, the CDR3 is TGTGCCAGCAGCTTAGAACAGCTTAACACTGAAGCTTTCTTT.

This chain joins TRBV11-2 and TRBJ2-1; 12 nucleotides match TRBD2. The germline CDR1 and CDR2 sequences are SGHAT and FQNNGV. Trimming at V came to 3 bases and at J to 6 bases, leaving 6 bases not matched to a gene. The CDR3 is 16 amino acids. The CDR3 loop reads CASSFQLAGGPNEQFF. Written as DNA, the CDR3 is TGTGCCAGCAGCTTTCAACTAGCGGGGGGCCCCAATGAGCAGTTCTTC.

V and J are TRBV10-3 and TRBJ1-2; 8 bases align to TRBD1. The CDR3 extends over 14 amino acids. Germline values: CDR1 ENHRY, CDR2 SYGVKD. Unmatched junction bases numbered 13, after V lost 8 bases and J lost 8 bases. The CDR3 nucleotides read TGTGCCATCTCGGACAGGGAGACGACTATCGGCTACACCTTC. Its protein product is CAISDRETTIGYTF.

This clone occurred a few times. This chain connects TRBV5-1 to TRBJ1-2; 7 bases align to TRBD1. The CDR3 consists of 15 residues. Germline assignment: CDR1 SGHRS and CDR2 YFSETQ. The trim removed 0 bases at V and 3 bases at J, leaving 5 bases unmatched. The chain's CDR3 is CASSLGQGRDYGYTF. The CDR3 DNA follows: TGCGCCAGCAGCTTGGGACAGGGCCGCGACTATGGCTACACCTTC.

The chain is built from TRBV7-9 and TRBJ2-1; maybe TRBD2 (5 bases). The CDR3 runs to 15 residues. V was cut by 3 bases and J by 3 bases, with 12 bases left in between. Germline V gives CDR1 SEHNR, CDR2 FQNEAQ (reference sequence). This CDR3 reads CASSFYTGNYNEQFF. The CDR3 nucleotides are TGTGCCAGCAGCTTTTATACCGGGAACTACAATGAGCAGTTCTTC.

The chain is built from TRBV28 and TRBJ1-2, with D uncertain. Germline V gene data show CDR1 as MDHEN and CDR2 as SYDVKM. V gave up 6 bases and J gave up 4 bases, with 12 bases separating them. The CDR3 has 13 amino acids. CDR3 sequence: CASSQLISYGYTF. CDR3 nucleotides: TGTGCCAGCAGCCAACTGATTTCCTATGGCTACACCTTC.

In nucleotides, the CDR3 is TGTGCCAGCAGTAAGTCAGGGTCCGGTGAAAAACTGTTTTTT. Encoded protein: CASSKSGSGEKLFF. The rearrangement uses TRBV2 and TRBJ1-4; possibly TRBD1 for D (5 bases). V was shortened by 5 bases and J by 7 bases, with 14 bases between the two germline ends. This CDR3 contains 14 residues. The germline V gene has CDR1 SNHLY and CDR2 FYNNEI.

This chain joins TRBV20-1 and TRBJ2-2; D not resolved. Per germline, CDR1 DFQATT and CDR2 SNEGSKA (reference sequence). The CDR3 is 13 residues long. V dropped 3 bases and J dropped 4 bases, with 9 bases sitting between them. For the CDR3, the DNA is TGCAGTGCTAGTGGCGGAACCACCGGGGAGCTGTTTTTT. Translation gives CSASGGTTGELFF.

The chain links TRBV6-6 to TRBJ1-3; the D gene is possibly TRBD1 (6 bases). Looked up from germline, CDR1 is MNHNY and CDR2 is SVGAGI (reference sequence). The CDR3 has 16 amino acids. Trimming took 5 bases from V and 0 from J, leaving 14 bases between them. The CDR3 DNA follows: TGTGCCAGCAGTCGAGGGGGGGGGAGCTCTGGAAACACCATATATTTT. Its translation is CASSRGGGSSGNTIYF.

The rearrangement uses TRBV5-6 and TRBJ1-3, with TRBD1 matching over 8 bases. This CDR3 has 15 amino acids. From germline, CDR1 is SGHDT and CDR2 YYEEEE. V gave up 7 bases and J gave up 3 bases; unmatched junction bases: 9. DNA of the CDR3: TGTGCCAGCCGTCTTTCCGGGACAGGTGGAAACACCATATATTTT. It codes for CASRLSGTGGNTIYF.

This chain joins TRBV24-1 and TRBJ2-1; 9 bases map to TRBD2. The CDR3 is made up of 16 amino acids. Trimming at V came to 4 bases and at J to 4 bases, leaving 7 bases not matched to a gene. The germline V gene encodes CDR1 KGHDR and CDR2 SFDVKD. CDR3 loop: CATSDIAGATYNEQFF. For the CDR3, the DNA is TGTGCCACCAGTGACATAGCGGGGGCCACTTACAATGAGCAGTTCTTC.